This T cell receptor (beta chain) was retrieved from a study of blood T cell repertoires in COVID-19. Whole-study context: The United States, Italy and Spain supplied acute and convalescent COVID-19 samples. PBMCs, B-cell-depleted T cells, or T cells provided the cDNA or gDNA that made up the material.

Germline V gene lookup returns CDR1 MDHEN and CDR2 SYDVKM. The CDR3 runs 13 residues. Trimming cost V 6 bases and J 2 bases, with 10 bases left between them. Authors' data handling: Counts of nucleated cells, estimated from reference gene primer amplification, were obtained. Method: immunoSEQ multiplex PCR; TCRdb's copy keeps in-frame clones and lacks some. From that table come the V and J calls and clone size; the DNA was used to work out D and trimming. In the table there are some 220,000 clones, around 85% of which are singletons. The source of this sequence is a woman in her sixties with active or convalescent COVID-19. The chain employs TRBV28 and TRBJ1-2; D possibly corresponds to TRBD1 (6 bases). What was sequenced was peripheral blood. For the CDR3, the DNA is TGTGCCAGCAGGGGGGGGCTGAACTATGGCTACACCTTC. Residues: CASRGGLNYGYTF.